The 18 T cell receptor beta chains below were found in one sample sequenced in a study of CD8+ T cells in alopecia areata (dated by TCRdb to the late 2010s). Receptors were amplified or captured by the immunoSEQ multiplex PCR assay. RNA was extracted from all samples and reverse transcribed into cDNA, which served as template for TCR sequencing. TCRdb's version of the immuneACCESS table is confined to in-frame rearrangements and falls short of the full clone set. An unresolved V gene accounts for under half of the shortfall where checked; the remainder is of unknown origin. The sample data list about 170,000 clones, and less than 75% of these were observed just once. The ten biggest clones cover 16% of the sample. The treatment or condition label corresponds to: oral pan-JAK inhibitor, 5-10 mg twice daily. The source material was CD4+ T cells sorted from blood, sampled at approximately week 56, from a patient treated with tofacitinib. All receptors derive from a human donor with alopecia areata.

In its sample, this clone was seen many times. The chain combines TRBV5-1 with TRBJ1-1; D unclear. V shed 0 bases and J shed 0 bases, with 6 bases lying between them. Germline lookup yields CDR1 SGHRS and CDR2 YFSETQ. The CDR3 spans 14 residues. DNA for the CDR3: TGCGCCAGCAGCTTGGGGGCAGTGAACACTGAAGCTTTCTTT. This translates into CASSLGAVNTEAFF.

This rearrangement joins TRBV15 to TRBJ2-5, with 7 bases aligning to TRBD1. Trimming removed 1 base from V and 4 bases from J; junction bases left unmatched: 9. The CDR3 loop spans 16 amino acids. CDR1 and CDR2 (germline): LNHNV, YYDKDF (reference sequence). The CDR3 reads CATSRGGQVGGETQYF. CDR3 coding DNA: TGTGCCACCAGCAGAGGAGGACAGGTCGGCGGAGAGACCCAGTACTTC.

The genes are TRBV5-1 and TRBJ1-6; D gene unclear. The CDR3 runs to 15 residues. Trimming took 0 bases from V and 11 from J, leaving 15 bases between them. CDR1 is SGHRS, CDR2 YFSETQ, per germline. For the CDR3, the DNA is TGCGCCAGCAGCTTGGCAGAGGACGATCGAACACCCCTCCACTTT. Amino acids: CASSLAEDDRTPLHF.

This chain uses TRBV29-1 with TRBJ2-5; 7 nucleotides agree with TRBD1. After removal of 4 bases from V and 9 bases from J, the junction contained 8 bases not matched to a gene. Looked up from germline, CDR1 is SQVTM and CDR2 is ANQGSEA. The CDR3 runs 12 residues. DNA of the CDR3: TGCAGCGTTGCCGACAGGGAATTGTCCCAGTACTTC. This sequence encodes CSVADRELSQYF.

V and J are TRBV2 and TRBJ2-7; 7 bases agree with TRBD1. In germline, CDR1 is SNHLY, CDR2 FYNNEI. J lost 6 bases, V lost 3 bases, and 14 bases had no gene match. The CDR3 is 16 residues long. Written as DNA, the CDR3 is TGTGCCAGCAGTGATCCCCGGACAGGACGTCCCTGCGAGCAGTACTTC. It yields the protein CASSDPRTGRPCEQYF. Drawing the rest from reference TRBV2 and TRBJ2-7, the complete variable domain is EPEVTQTPSHQVTQMGQEVILRCVPISNHLYFYWYRQILGQKVEFLVSFYNNEISEKSEIFDDQFSVERPDGSNFTLKIRSTKLEDSAMYFCASSDPRTGRPCEQYFGPGTRLTVT.

There are a few counts of this clone. This chain joins TRBV29-1 and TRBJ2-1, with 9 bases aligning to TRBD1. Germline trimming cut 6 bases from V and 3 bases from J; bases unmatched to any gene: 6. CDR3 length equals 14 residues. Germline assignment: CDR1 SQVTM and CDR2 ANQGSEA. The CDR3 sequence is CSVRDRVIYNEQFF. In DNA form, the CDR3 reads TGCAGCGTCCGGGACAGGGTCATCTACAATGAGCAGTTCTTC.

V gene TRBV29-1 combines with J gene TRBJ1-4; 7 nucleotides agree with TRBD1. The CDR3 runs 14 residues. Germline V gene data show CDR1 as SQVTM and CDR2 as ANQGSEA. After removal of 4 bases from V and 9 bases from J, the junction contained 11 bases not matched to a gene. CDR3 nucleotide sequence: TGCAGCGTTGTATTCAGGGACAGAGGGAAAAAACTGTTTTTT. This translates into CSVVFRDRGKKLFF.

The sample holds a few counts of this clone. The V call is TRBV15, the J call TRBJ2-1, with TRBD1 matching 12 bases. The V gene end was trimmed by 7 bases and the J gene end by 9 bases; junction bases not matched to a gene: 7. The germline gives CDR1 LNHNV, CDR2 YYDKDF (reference sequence). CDR3 size: 14 residues. The CDR3 sequence is CATTGTGGIGEQFF. The CDR3 nucleotides read TGTGCCACCACCGGGACAGGGGGCATCGGTGAGCAGTTCTTC.

V is TRBV30 and J is TRBJ1-2; D gene unclear. This CDR3 region has 14 residues. Trimming stripped 3 bases from V and 7 bases from J, with 18 bases between. Germline CDR1 GTSNPN, CDR2 SVGIG (reference sequence). The CDR3 is CAWSQPHGSGGYTF. For the CDR3, the DNA is TGTGCCTGGAGCCAGCCCCACGGCTCGGGTGGCTACACCTTC.

The chain carries TRBV2 and TRBJ2-5, with 9 nucleotides matching TRBD2. Germline V CDR1 and CDR2: SNHLY, FYNNEI. The V and J ends lost 2 bases and 5 bases, in that order; junction bases with no gene match: 9. This CDR3 has 16 residues. The CDR3: CASSEYSSGGQETQYF. CDR3 DNA sequence: TGTGCCAGCAGTGAATATAGTAGCGGGGGTCAGGAGACCCAGTACTTC.

The chain couples TRBV7-9 to TRBJ1-6; no firm D call. The V gene lost 2 bases and the J gene lost 7 bases, with 9 bases spanning the gap. Germline CDR1 and CDR2: SEHNR and FQNEAQ (reference sequence). There are 14 residues in the CDR3. The DNA for the CDR3 is TGTGCCAGCAGCTTACCGCAGTCCAATTCACCCCTCCACTTT. This encodes CASSLPQSNSPLHF.

In this sample, this clone turned up a few times. The V and J genes are TRBV29-1 and TRBJ1-3; the D is unclear. CDR1 is SQVTM and CDR2 is ANQGSEA in the germline V gene. V lost 5 bases to trimming and J lost 0 bases, with 20 bases between them. CDR3 length: 17 residues. The CDR3: CSVSGGSSWGSGNTIYF. DNA for the CDR3: TGCAGCGTTTCCGGAGGTTCTTCATGGGGCTCTGGAAACACCATATATTTT.

This clone was recorded a few times. The chain couples TRBV6-6 to TRBJ1-6; D uncertain. The length of the CDR3 is 14 residues. V was trimmed by 5 bases and J by 6 bases, leaving 11 bases between them. CDR1 is MNHNY and CDR2 is SVGAGI in the germline V gene (reference sequence). CDR3 bases: TGTGCCAGCAGTCCAAGGGAGGGTAATTCACCCCTCCACTTT. This gives the protein CASSPREGNSPLHF.

The chain recombines TRBV15 with TRBJ2-2; D is uncertain. Looked up from germline, CDR1 is LNHNV and CDR2 is YYDKDF (reference sequence). V was shortened by 0 bases and J by 0 bases, with 11 bases between the two germline ends. The CDR3 length is 17 residues. The CDR3 here is CATSRDMVASNTGELFF. The CDR3 region has the DNA TGTGCCACCAGCAGAGATATGGTAGCCTCGAACACCGGGGAGCTGTTTTTT.

The gene calls are TRBV15 and TRBJ1-2; D may be TRBD1 (5 bases). Germline V CDR1 and CDR2: LNHNV, YYDKDF (reference sequence). V lost 3 bases and J lost 7, with 12 bases in between. This CDR3 contains 13 residues. CDR3 in amino acids: CATSSPVGTGYTF. DNA for the CDR3: TGTGCCACCAGCAGCCCCGTGGGGACTGGCTACACCTTC.

This chain links TRBV29-1 with TRBJ2-6; TRBD2 might be the D (7 bases). V was pared by 2 bases and J by 2 bases, with 10 bases between. The CDR3 is made up of 15 amino acids. Germline values: CDR1 SQVTM, CDR2 ANQGSEA. CDR3 protein: CSVEKGGTGANVLTF. In nucleotides, the CDR3 is TGCAGCGTTGAAAAGGGGGGGACTGGGGCCAACGTCCTGACTTTC.

Comment on this clone: One end of the junction fails to match germline, which may point to a read error. The chain recombines TRBV6-6 with TRBJ2-5; 7 bases are shared with TRBD1. The germline V gene encodes CDR1 MNHNY and CDR2 SVGAGI (reference sequence). CDR3 length equals 14 residues. In nucleotides, the CDR3 is TGTGCCATCAGTGAGGGACAGCTCCAAAAGACCCAGTACTTC. As protein: CAISEGQLQKTQYF.

The chain combines TRBV2 with TRBJ2-3, with 8 bases identical to TRBD1. Germline loops: CDR1 SNHLY, CDR2 FYNNEI. CDR3 length: 15 amino acids. The J segment lost 6 bases and the V segment lost 6 bases, leaving 11 bases of the junction unmatched. The CDR3 sequence: CASSSGGSWTDTQYF. The CDR3 DNA is TGTGCCAGCAGCTCAGGGGGCTCCTGGACGGATACGCAGTATTTT.